This T cell receptor (beta chain) was documented in a study of T cells in localized non-small cell lung cancer. Notes on this clone: Its target is unknown.

This CDR3 is built from 14 residues. The V and J ends lost 1 base and 3 bases, in that order; junction bases with no gene match: 5. The germline gives CDR1 GTSNPN, CDR2 SVGIG (reference sequence). Using immunoSEQ multiplex PCR, the repertoire was profiled, and TCRdb retains in-frame clones only, with some absent. In the table there are about 10,000 clones, about 29% of which are singletons. General study results and limits: Uninvolved adjacent lung showed the highest T cell clonality, exceeding tumor. As only one tumor region underwent sequencing, heterogeneity remains possible. A median of roughly 55 of the top 100 tumor clones appeared in adjacent lung, which was paired and uninvolved.

The clonotype originates from a man between 40 and 69 years old with stage I lung adenocarcinoma. The chain joins TRBV30 to TRBJ2-7; 8 bases map to TRBD1. Here the sequenced sample was lung tumor tissue, taken before any cancer treatment. The CDR3 is CAWSGTGTFYEQYF. Written as DNA, the CDR3 is TGTGCCTGGAGTGGGACAGGGACATTCTACGAGCAGTACTTC.